The 19 T cell receptor beta chains given below trace back to one sample, sequenced in a study of CD8 T cells in Susac syndrome. RNA totalling about 0.45 to 1 ug underwent reverse transcription with random hexamers. MiXCR was run by TCRdb on the immunoSEQ multiplex PCR reads, yielding one entry per CDR3 protein. This table has about 140,000 distinct CDR3 sequences, 85% to 95% appearing once. The sample comprised CD8+ T cells from PBMCs. The receptors originated from a human donor in good health.

This chain joins TRBV29-1 and TRBJ1-1; a weak D match, TRBD1 (5 bases). This CDR3 contains 13 residues. Germline loops: CDR1 SQVTM, CDR2 ANQGSEA. V was clipped by 3 bases and J by 3 bases, with 11 bases between them. CDR3 nucleotides: TGCAGCGTTGAGACACAAGGGGACACTGAAGCTTTCTTT. This sequence encodes CSVETQGDTEAFF.

The V and J genes are TRBV9 and TRBJ1-1; D unresolved. The germline CDR1 and CDR2 sequences are SGDLS and YYNGEE. The CDR3 spans 14 residues. V was pared by 0 bases and J by 2 bases, with 8 bases between. The CDR3: CASSVEGRNTEAFF. In DNA form, the CDR3 reads TGTGCCAGCAGCGTAGAAGGCCGTAACACTGAAGCTTTCTTT.

The chain carries TRBV7-9 and TRBJ1-2; D possibly corresponds to TRBD1 (6 bases). This CDR3 is 12 amino acids long. V shed 8 bases and J shed 8 bases, with 15 bases lying between them. In germline, CDR1 is SEHNR, CDR2 FQNEAQ (reference sequence). The DNA of the CDR3 is TGTGCCAGCGGTGGGGGGGCTGGAGGCTACACCTTC. Its translation: CASGGGAGGYTF.

The chain employs TRBV20-1 and TRBJ2-1; D remains unclear. V lost 5 bases and J 9 bases, leaving 11 bases between the germline ends. This CDR3 has 11 amino acids. Per germline, CDR1 DFQATT and CDR2 SNEGSKA (reference sequence). The CDR3 loop reads CSALFYGEQFF. DNA for the CDR3: TGCAGTGCTCTTTTTTATGGTGAGCAGTTCTTC.

V usage is TRBV27 and J usage is TRBJ2-7; D remains unclear. The V and J ends lost 6 bases and 2 bases respectively, with 8 bases between them. The V gene's germline CDR1 is MNHEY and CDR2 SMNVEV (reference sequence). This CDR3 region has 12 residues. The CDR3, as DNA: TGTGCCAGCAGCTCCGTTCCCTACGAGCAGTACTTC. Its protein is CASSSVPYEQYF.

The rearrangement uses TRBV3-1 and TRBJ2-1, with 10 bases fitting TRBD1. V shed 3 bases and J 2 bases; nucleotides not matched to a gene: 7. CDR1 is LGHDT, CDR2 YNNKEL, per germline (reference sequence). There are 17 residues in the CDR3. CDR3 residues: CASSQIMTGGAYNEQFF. In DNA form, the CDR3 reads TGTGCCAGCAGCCAGATCATGACAGGGGGCGCCTACAATGAGCAGTTCTTC.

This rearrangement joins TRBV20-1 to TRBJ1-1, with D perhaps matching TRBD1 (6 bases). The CDR3 length is 15 residues. V lost 3 bases, J lost 7 bases, and 21 bases lay in between. CDR1 is DFQATT, CDR2 SNEGSKA, per germline (reference sequence). CDR3 DNA sequence: TGCAGTGCTAGCGAATACCAAACAGGGTCTGGTGAAGCTTTCTTT. Its translation is CSASEYQTGSGEAFF.

The chain joins TRBV2 to TRBJ1-2; D is ambiguous. V shed 3 bases and J shed 5 bases, with 13 bases lying between them. The CDR3 is 14 amino acids. CDR1 and CDR2 from the germline V gene are SNHLY and FYNNEI. CDR3 sequence: CASSDTALRYGYTF. The CDR3 DNA sequence: TGTGCCAGCAGTGACACGGCCTTACGGTATGGCTACACCTTC.

V gene TRBV7-6 combines with J gene TRBJ1-1; possibly TRBD1 for D (5 bases). Germline-derived CDR1 and CDR2 are SGHVS and FNYEAQ. The CDR3 consists of 14 residues. V was pared by 3 bases and J by 1 base, with 9 bases between. The CDR3 reads CASSLSGRNTEAFF. Here the CDR3 DNA reads TGTGCCAGCAGCTTGTCAGGGAGGAACACTGAAGCTTTCTTT.

CDR3 coding DNA: TGCAGTGCTAGAGCCCCAGCGGGTCCCTACAATGAGCAGTTCTTC. Translated: CSARAPAGPYNEQFF. This chain joins TRBV20-1 and TRBJ2-1; tentatively, D is TRBD2 (6 bases). The CDR3 consists of 15 residues. The V gene lost 1 base and the J gene lost 2 bases, with 12 bases spanning the gap. CDR1 and CDR2 from the germline V gene are DFQATT and SNEGSKA (reference sequence).

The rearrangement joins TRBV4-1 to TRBJ2-3, with TRBD2 matching over 9 bases. Germline CDR1 is MGHRA and CDR2 is YSYEKL. J lost 5 bases, V lost 4 bases, and 10 bases had no gene match. This CDR3 contains 16 residues. CDR3 DNA sequence: TGCGCCAGCAGCCCTGTGGGCGGGAGGGGTCAAGATACGCAGTATTTT. Its translation: CASSPVGGRGQDTQYF.

The rearrangement links TRBV4-3 to TRBJ2-2, with D tentatively TRBD2 (5 bases). V dropped 0 bases and J dropped 6 bases, with 5 bases sitting between them. The CDR3 is 13 residues long. CDR1 is LGHNA, CDR2 YSLEER, per germline. DNA of the CDR3: TGCGCCAGCAGCCAAGACGGGGCCGGGGAGCTGTTTTTT. Translating gives CASSQDGAGELFF.

The chain links TRBV27 to TRBJ1-2; 8 nucleotides match TRBD1. CDR3 length: 12 residues. J was trimmed by 13 bases and V by 3 bases; bases with no gene match: 7. In germline, CDR1 is MNHEY, CDR2 SMNVEV (reference sequence). The CDR3 loop is CASSFPGTGLTF. The CDR3, as DNA: TGTGCCAGCAGTTTTCCCGGGACAGGTCTCACCTTC.

The V gene is TRBV25-1, the J gene TRBJ2-7; 8 nucleotides align to TRBD1. V was clipped by 4 bases and J by 5 bases; unmatched bases: 7. The CDR3 covers 14 residues. Looked up from germline, CDR1 is MGHDK and CDR2 is SYGVNS. CDR3 bases: TGTGCCAGCAGTGTGCAGGACAGGGTCCACGAGCAGTACTTC. Protein: CASSVQDRVHEQYF.

The chain carries TRBV28 and TRBJ2-5, with a possible D match to TRBD2 (7 bases). Looked up from germline, CDR1 is MDHEN and CDR2 is SYDVKM. V lost 4 bases and J lost 6, with 21 bases in between. The length of the CDR3 is 16 residues. The chain's CDR3 is CASSSSGWGGVKTQYF. The CDR3 DNA reads as TGTGCCAGCAGTTCCTCGGGGTGGGGGGGCGTTAAGACCCAGTACTTC.

The V and J genes are TRBV9 and TRBJ2-1; a weak D match, TRBD1 (6 bases). This CDR3 region has 16 residues. The germline V gene encodes CDR1 SGDLS and CDR2 YYNGEE. V was shortened by 0 bases and J by 8 bases, with 18 bases between the two germline ends. DNA of the CDR3: TGTGCCAGCAGCGTAGATCAGGGGCCGGTGATCTATGAGCAGTTCTTC. Its protein product is CASSVDQGPVIYEQFF.

The chain's CDR3 is CASSLDRGKDGYTF. The CDR3 DNA is TGTGCCAGCAGCCTGGACAGGGGGAAGGATGGCTACACCTTC. The chain joins TRBV7-9 to TRBJ1-2; 10 nucleotides align to TRBD1. J lost 6 bases, V lost 5 bases, and 6 bases had no gene match. This CDR3 has 14 residues. Looked up from germline, CDR1 is SEHNR and CDR2 is FQNEAQ (reference sequence). The whole variable domain, filled in from reference TRBV7-9 and TRBJ1-2, reads DTGVSQNPRHKITKRGQNVTFRCDPISEHNRLYWYRQTLGQGPEFLTYFQNEAQLEKSRLLSDRFSAERPKGSFSTLEIQRTEQGDSAMYLCASSLDRGKDGYTFGSGTRLTVV.

The V call is TRBV20-1, the J call TRBJ1-2; D ambiguous. This CDR3 has 14 amino acids. Per germline, CDR1 DFQATT and CDR2 SNEGSKA (reference sequence). Trimming stripped 3 bases from V and 4 bases from J, with 15 bases between. The chain's CDR3 is CSASTGFAGYGYTF. CDR3 nucleotides: TGCAGTGCTAGTACTGGCTTTGCGGGCTATGGCTACACCTTC.

The V gene is TRBV28, the J gene TRBJ2-3; 13 bases line up with TRBD2. The V and J ends lost 5 bases and 5 bases, in that order; junction bases with no gene match: 7. The germline V gene encodes CDR1 MDHEN and CDR2 SYDVKM. This CDR3 is built from 16 residues. The CDR3 nucleotides read TGTGCCAGCAGTCTAGGGACTAGCGGGATAGGAGATACGCAGTATTTT. Its protein product is CASSLGTSGIGDTQYF.